The 23 T cell receptor beta chains listed next were all sequenced from one sample in a study of T cell responses to AZD1222 COVID-19 vaccine (dated by TCRdb to the early 2020s). Library method: the immunoSEQ multiplex PCR assay. TCRdb's version of the immuneACCESS table is confined to in-frame rearrangements and falls short of the full clone set. An unresolved V gene accounts for under half of the shortfall where checked; the remainder is of unknown origin. The sample profile shows roughly 100,000 clones; 90% to 95% of them were found once. The ten largest clones capture under 60% of the sample. Per the publication, the time point label means: baseline before first vaccination. The material was peripheral blood, obtained on day 0 of AZD1222 vaccination. The receptors derive from an adult in good health.

The chain employs TRBV6-5 and TRBJ1-1, with a possible D match to TRBD1 (5 bases). Germline assignment: CDR1 MNHEY and CDR2 SVGAGI. V shed 6 bases and J shed 6 bases, with 17 bases lying between them. The CDR3 spans 14 residues. The CDR3 here is CASRPTTGTAEAFF. In DNA form, the CDR3 reads TGTGCCAGCAGGCCTACGACTGGGACTGCTGAAGCTTTCTTT.

The CDR3 sequence is CASSPPPRGIGELFF. The CDR3 DNA is TGTGCCAGCAGTCCCCCCCCTCGGGGGATCGGGGAGCTGTTTTTT. J is TRBJ2-2 and V is TRBV6-5; possibly TRBD2 for D (6 bases). Germline CDR1 and CDR2: MNHEY and SVGAGI. The V and J ends lost 5 bases and 7 bases respectively, with 17 bases between them. This CDR3 is 15 amino acids long.

The V call is TRBV3-1 (or the pseudogene TRBV3-2), the J call TRBJ2-7; D call uncertain. CDR3 length equals 13 residues. The ends were cut back, 5 bases at V and 3 bases at J, with 11 bases in the middle. Germline assignment: CDR1 LGHDT and CDR2 YNNKEL (reference sequence). The CDR3 protein is CASSSVGGYEQYF. In nucleotides, the CDR3 is TGTGCCAGCAGCTCAGTTGGCGGCTACGAGCAGTACTTC.

The chain is built from TRBV20-1 and TRBJ1-1, with no clear D. Germline loops: CDR1 DFQATT, CDR2 SNEGSKA (reference sequence). CDR3 length equals 10 residues. The CDR3, as DNA: TGCAGGCCCAGGAACACTGAAGCTTTCTTT. Protein product: CRPRNTEAFF.

The gene calls are TRBV5-5 and TRBJ1-4; possible D gene TRBD1, 6 bases. V was trimmed by 4 bases and J by 3 bases, leaving 16 bases between them. CDR1 and CDR2 from the germline V gene are SGHKS and YYEKEE (reference sequence). The CDR3 totals 16 residues. CDR3 DNA: TGTGCCAGCAGCCTTCGAGGGGGAAGTTCTAATGAAAAACTGTTTTTT. It specifies CASSLRGGSSNEKLFF.

The J gene is TRBJ2-1, the V gene TRBV5-6, with 7 bases lining up with TRBD1. The trim removed 4 bases at V and 5 bases at J, leaving 12 bases unmatched. Germline V gene lookup returns CDR1 SGHDT and CDR2 YYEEEE. This CDR3 comprises 16 residues. The CDR3 reads CASSVYRGGRDNEQFF. The CDR3, as DNA: TGTGCCAGCAGCGTCTACAGGGGTGGCCGGGACAATGAGCAGTTCTTC.

The chain links TRBV4-1 to TRBJ2-7, with TRBD2 matching 12 bases. J lost 4 bases, V lost 1 base, and 11 bases had no gene match. CDR1 and CDR2 (germline): MGHRA, YSYEKL. The CDR3 extends over 18 amino acids. CDR3 residues: CASSQVAGLAGDTYEQYF. The DNA for the CDR3 is TGCGCCAGCAGCCAAGTCGCGGGACTAGCGGGTGACACTTACGAGCAGTACTTC.

The gene calls are TRBV28 and TRBJ2-7, with D tentatively TRBD2 (5 bases). The length of the CDR3 is 13 residues. V lost 6 bases, J lost 2 bases, and 11 bases lay in between. The germline CDR1 and CDR2 sequences are MDHEN and SYDVKM. Written as DNA, the CDR3 is TGTGCCAGCAGCACGGACGGGACCTACGAGCAGTACTTC. Residues: CASSTDGTYEQYF.

The CDR3 DNA follows: TGTGCCAGCAGCCAAGACTTCGGGACTAGCGGGATAGGACGGACCGGGGAGCTGTTTTTT. Protein: CASSQDFGTSGIGRTGELFF. V and J are TRBV14 and TRBJ2-2; 13 bases agree with TRBD2. This CDR3 has 20 residues. Germline V gene lookup returns CDR1 SGHDN and CDR2 FVKESK. The J segment lost 5 bases and the V segment lost 0 bases, leaving 12 bases of the junction unmatched.

The V call is TRBV19, the J call TRBJ1-5, with 8 bases aligning to TRBD1. V lost 10 bases to trimming and J lost 5 bases; unmatched junction nucleotides: 4. Germline CDR1 and CDR2: LNHDA and SQIVND (reference sequence). CDR3 length: 12 amino acids. The DNA of the CDR3 is TGTGCCACCGGACAGGGCTATCAGCCCCAGCATTTT. Protein product: CATGQGYQPQHF.

This chain links TRBV9 with TRBJ2-7; TRBD1 matches at 10 bases. After removal of 4 bases from V and 4 bases from J, the junction contained 11 bases not matched to a gene. The CDR3 has 16 amino acids. In germline, CDR1 is SGDLS, CDR2 YYNGEE. In DNA, the CDR3 is TGTGCCAGCAGCCCCGGGACAGGGGCTATCCCTTACGAGCAGTACTTC. It specifies CASSPGTGAIPYEQYF.

This clone showed up just once. This chain joins TRBV12-2 and TRBJ1-1; the DNA was not used to check the table's D call, TRBD1. TRBV12-2 is a known pseudogene. The CDR3 covers 18 residues. CDR3 nucleotides: TGTGCAAGTCGCTTAGTATGTGAGGGGTGGAAAGGGGGCGCTGAAGCTTTCTTT. It translates to CASRLVCEGWKGGAEAFF.

The CDR3 is CASSSADRGYGYTF. In nucleotides, the CDR3 is TGTGCCAGCAGCTCAGCCGACAGGGGTTATGGCTACACCTTC. V usage is TRBV7-9 and J usage is TRBJ1-2; 8 bases line up with TRBD1. J was trimmed by 5 bases and V by 4 bases; bases with no gene match: 6. Germline V gives CDR1 SEHNR, CDR2 FQNEAQ (reference sequence). The CDR3 consists of 14 residues.

The rearrangement uses TRBV27 and TRBJ2-7; 9 bases agree with TRBD2. The V segment lost 6 bases and the J segment 7 bases; nucleotides outside the gene matches: 16. This CDR3 has 16 residues. Looked up from germline, CDR1 is MNHEY and CDR2 is SMNVEV (reference sequence). The CDR3 coding sequence is TGTGCCAGCAGGGCATACTCCGGGACTAGCCTTTCTGAGCAGTACTTC. Its protein is CASRAYSGTSLSEQYF.

The chain combines TRBV27 with TRBJ1-4, with 10 bases fitting TRBD1. The V gene end was trimmed by 5 bases and the J gene end by 7 bases; junction bases not matched to a gene: 1. CDR3 size: 13 residues. Germline loops: CDR1 MNHEY, CDR2 SMNVEV (reference sequence). The CDR3 sequence is CASSRDRGEKLFF. CDR3 nucleotides: TGTGCCAGCAGTCGGGACAGGGGTGAAAAACTGTTTTTT.

The chain combines TRBV7-8 with TRBJ2-1; 7 bases are a match to TRBD1. J gave up 4 bases and V 0 bases, and 3 bases lay outside the gene matches. In germline, CDR1 is SGHVS, CDR2 FQNEAQ. This CDR3 has 15 amino acids. The CDR3 protein is CASSLAPGQYNEQFF. In DNA, the CDR3 is TGTGCCAGCAGCTTAGCCCCGGGACAGTACAATGAGCAGTTCTTC.

The chain joins TRBV7-9 to TRBJ1-1, with 9 bases matching TRBD1. Germline assignment: CDR1 SEHNR and CDR2 FQNEAQ (reference sequence). CDR3 length: 13 residues. After removal of 5 bases from V and 7 bases from J, the junction contained 5 bases not matched to a gene. CDR3 protein: CASSHTGGNEAFF. The CDR3 DNA follows: TGTGCCAGCAGCCATACAGGGGGCAATGAAGCTTTCTTT.

This chain joins TRBV5-1 and TRBJ2-7; 7 bases are shared with TRBD1. V shed 1 base and J 4 bases; nucleotides not matched to a gene: 2. There are 13 residues in the CDR3. CDR1 and CDR2 from the germline V gene are SGHRS and YFSETQ. CDR3 in amino acids: CASSLTGEYEQYF. The CDR3 DNA reads as TGCGCCAGCAGCTTGACAGGGGAATACGAGCAGTACTTC.

The chain is built from TRBV7-9 and TRBJ2-1; D is undetermined. The CDR3 loop spans 16 amino acids. Trimming shortened V by 4 bases and J by 0 bases, and 13 bases separated the two germline ends. Germline values: CDR1 SEHNR, CDR2 FQNEAQ (reference sequence). CDR3 bases: TGTGCCAGCAGCTCCTCTCCCCTCGGCTCCTACAATGAGCAGTTCTTC. It is translated as CASSSSPLGSYNEQFF. The whole variable domain, filled in from reference TRBV7-9 and TRBJ2-1, reads DTGVSQNPRHKITKRGQNVTFRCDPISEHNRLYWYRQTLGQGPEFLTYFQNEAQLEKSRLLSDRFSAERPKGSFSTLEIQRTEQGDSAMYLCASSSSPLGSYNEQFFGPGTRLTVL.

This clone has just one count. The chain combines TRBV7-6 with TRBJ2-3, with no clear D. The germline V gene has CDR1 SGHVS and CDR2 FNYEAQ. V lost 3 bases and J lost 1, with 11 bases in between. The CDR3 extends over 15 amino acids. DNA for the CDR3: TGTGCCAGCAGCTTGGTCGGATTTGGCACAGATACGCAGTATTTT. This sequence encodes CASSLVGFGTDTQYF. The full variable domain, with the rest looked up from reference TRBV7-6 and TRBJ2-3, is GAGVSQSPRYKVTKRGQDVALRCDPISGHVSLYWYRQALGQGPEFLTYFNYEAQQDKSGLPNDRFSAERPEGSISTLTIQRTEQRDSAMYRCASSLVGFGTDTQYFGPGTRLTVL.

V is TRBV12-3 or TRBV12-4 and J is TRBJ1-5, with D possibly being TRBD1 (6 bases). The CDR3 is 13 residues long. Trimming took off 7 bases at V and 6 bases at J, with 13 bases between the two ends. As DNA, the CDR3 is TGTGCCAGCACCCGGGGGGGGGCTCAGCCCCAGCATTTT. Translation: CASTRGGAQPQHF.

The chain uses TRBV6-6 and TRBJ2-1, with TRBD2 matching over 8 bases. V lost 5 bases to trimming and J lost 12 bases; unmatched junction nucleotides: 15. There are 15 residues in the CDR3. The germline V gene encodes CDR1 MNHNY and CDR2 SVGAGI (reference sequence). CDR3 sequence: CASSDSGMTGSGQFF. CDR3 coding DNA: TGTGCCAGCAGTGATAGCGGGATGACGGGATCGGGGCAGTTCTTC.

V is TRBV19 and J is TRBJ2-7; the D gene is possibly TRBD2 (5 bases). Germline CDR1 LNHDA, CDR2 SQIVND (reference sequence). Between the trimmed V and J ends, which lost 5 bases and 3 bases, there was a span of 17 bases. This CDR3 contains 15 residues. CDR3 sequence: CASSPFPEGGYEQYF. CDR3 sequence (DNA): TGTGCCAGTAGTCCATTCCCCGAAGGAGGCTACGAGCAGTACTTC.